A single sample is the source of the 30 T cell receptor beta chains below, sequenced in a study of CD8+CD57+ T cells in acquired aplastic anemia. Genomic DNA templated the TCR beta VDJ and CDR3 profiling. TCRdb reprocessed the reads with MiXCR, giving one entry per CDR3 protein. The sample gives 150,000 to 200,000 distinct CDR3 sequences, around 66% of which show up once; roughly 50% is in the top ten. The specimen sequenced was sorted CD4+, CD8+, or CD8+CD57+ T cells (not recorded which) from PBMCs. The source of these receptors is a human donor with severe aplastic anemia or a healthy control (not recorded which).

This clonotype came up once. The rearrangement uses TRBV19 and TRBJ1-5; TRBD1 matches 8 bases. From germline, CDR1 is LNHDA and CDR2 SQIVND (reference sequence). The ends lost 9 bases at V and 0 bases at J; junction bases unmatched: 10. There are 16 residues in the CDR3. The CDR3, as DNA: TGTGCCAGCAGACAGGGGAGCCTTTTTAGCAATCAGCCCCAGCATTTT. This codes for CASRQGSLFSNQPQHF.

The chain employs TRBV20-1 and TRBJ2-5; D gene ambiguous. Germline V CDR1 and CDR2: DFQATT, SNEGSKA (reference sequence). V lost 3 bases to trimming and J lost 5 bases, with 13 bases between them. This CDR3 comprises 13 residues. This CDR3 reads CSARRLSMETQYF. The CDR3 nucleotides read TGCAGTGCTAGGAGGCTCTCCATGGAGACCCAGTACTTC.

The chain couples TRBV12-3 or TRBV12-4 to TRBJ1-1; TRBD1 agrees at 7 bases. Trimming removed 7 bases from V and 7 bases from J; junction bases left unmatched: 9. The length of the CDR3 is 13 residues. This chain's CDR3 is CASTKGQRNEAFF. CDR3 sequence (DNA): TGTGCCAGCACCAAGGGACAGAGAAATGAAGCTTTCTTT.

The CDR3 is CASAPVLRLGANVLTF. CDR3 nucleotides: TGCGCCAGCGCCCCCGTTTTACGGCTGGGGGCCAACGTCCTGACTTTC. The chain is built from TRBV5-1 and TRBJ2-6; no clear D. The CDR3 contains 16 residues. The germline V gene has CDR1 SGHRS and CDR2 YFSETQ. V was shortened by 7 bases and J by 4 bases, with 18 bases between the two germline ends.

In this sample, this clonotype turned up once. Possible read error: a much larger clone is one base away. The V and J genes are TRBV25-1 and TRBJ2-7; D is ambiguous. Trimming pared 6 bases from V and 2 bases from J, leaving 8 bases between. From germline, CDR1 is MGHDK and CDR2 SYGVNS. This CDR3 region has 12 residues. The CDR3 region has the DNA TGTGCCAGCAGGACCAGCCCCTACGAGCAGTACTTC. Translating gives CASRTSPYEQYF.

The rearrangement links TRBV29-1 to TRBJ1-1; D not certain. V lost 7 bases and J 4 bases, leaving 13 bases between the germline ends. The germline V gene encodes CDR1 SQVTM and CDR2 ANQGSEA. The CDR3 totals 12 residues. CDR3 loop: CSAVSMGTEAFF. CDR3 in DNA: TGCAGCGCAGTAAGTATGGGCACTGAAGCTTTCTTT.

The chain employs TRBV27 and TRBJ2-1, with TRBD1 matching over 7 bases. CDR3 length: 14 residues. Germline assignment: CDR1 MNHEY and CDR2 SMNVEV (reference sequence). With V trimmed by 3 bases and J by 4 bases, 3 bases remained unmatched. The CDR3 here is CASSFPGQYNEQFF. The CDR3 coding sequence is TGTGCCAGCAGTTTCCCGGGACAGTACAATGAGCAGTTCTTC.

This clonotype was counted a single time. The rearrangement joins TRBV7-3 to TRBJ2-7, with D tentatively TRBD1 or TRBD2 (6 bases each). This CDR3 contains 14 residues. Germline V gene lookup returns CDR1 SGHTA and CDR2 FQGTGA. V was cut by 0 bases and J by 5 bases, with 11 bases left in between. CDR3 DNA sequence: TGTGCCAGCAGCTTAACTCCGGGGGCCCACGAGCAGTACTTC. This encodes CASSLTPGAHEQYF. Full variable domain (missing parts from reference TRBV7-3 and TRBJ2-7): GAGVSQTPSNKVTEKGKYVELRCDPISGHTALYWYRQSLGQGPEFLIYFQGTGAADDSGLPNDRFFAVRPEGSVSTLKIQRTERGDSAVYLCASSLTPGAHEQYFGPGTRLTVT.

This clonotype came up once. This chain joins TRBV4-1 and TRBJ1-1; D not certain. Between the trimmed V and J ends, which lost 3 bases and 1 base, there was a span of 9 bases. The CDR3 is 14 amino acids. Germline CDR1 reads MGHRA; CDR2 reads YSYEKL. In nucleotides, the CDR3 is TGCGCCAGCAGCCATGACGCAGGGAACACTGAAGCTTTCTTT. This translates into CASSHDAGNTEAFF.

J is TRBJ1-1 and V is TRBV10-2; D not resolved. CDR1 WSHSY and CDR2 SAAADI come from the germline V gene. The CDR3 is made up of 14 amino acids. Trimming pared 3 bases from V and 0 bases from J, leaving 8 bases between. CDR3 sequence reads: CASSDGGLNTEAFF. CDR3 nucleotide sequence: TGCGCCAGCAGTGACGGCGGATTGAACACTGAAGCTTTCTTT.

A remark on this clonotype: One base away lies a much larger clone, so this may be a sequencing read error. The gene calls are TRBV3-1 and TRBJ1-1, with a weak D call TRBD1 (6 bases). The CDR3 totals 17 residues. In germline, CDR1 is LGHDT, CDR2 YNNKEL (reference sequence). The CDR3 protein is CTSSQDRGAGPNTEAFF. The CDR3 DNA reads as TGTACCAGCAGCCAAGATCGGGGGGCAGGGCCTAACACTGAAGCTTTCTTT.

The rearrangement uses TRBV2 and TRBJ1-2; no firm D call. The CDR3 has 13 residues. The V and J ends lost 3 bases and 4 bases respectively, with 9 bases between them. CDR1 SNHLY and CDR2 FYNNEI come from the germline V gene. Here the CDR3 DNA reads TGTGCCAGCAGTGACGGTCGGGCCTATGGCTACACCTTC. Translating it yields CASSDGRAYGYTF.

This chain uses TRBV30 with TRBJ2-5, with 10 bases aligning to TRBD1. The J call may be mistaken, given a closer DNA end match to TRBJ2-7. The CDR3 spans 12 residues. Germline lookup yields CDR1 GTSNPN and CDR2 SVGIG (reference sequence). CDR3 sequence: CASAGTGDEQYF. Here the CDR3 DNA reads TGTGCCTCCGCCGGGACAGGGGACGAGCAGTACTTC.

V and J are TRBV2 and TRBJ1-3; no definite D call. Trimming pared 5 bases from V and 4 bases from J, leaving 12 bases between. CDR1 and CDR2 (germline): SNHLY, FYNNEI. There are 14 residues in the CDR3. CDR3 residues: CASSSTLAGNTIYF. The CDR3 DNA reads TGTGCCAGCAGTTCGACTCTGGCGGGAAACACCATATATTTT.

The rearrangement links TRBV7-6 to TRBJ2-3; tentative D call: TRBD1 (5 bases). The V end was cut by 2 bases, the J end by 5 bases, with 11 bases between. Per the germline V gene, CDR1 is SGHVS and CDR2 is FNYEAQ. CDR3 length: 14 residues. The CDR3 region is CASSLQGVEDTQYF. For the CDR3, the DNA is TGTGCCAGCAGCTTACAGGGCGTAGAAGATACGCAGTATTTT.

V and J are TRBV20-1 and TRBJ1-2, with 7 positions matching TRBD1. Germline V gene data show CDR1 as DFQATT and CDR2 as SNEGSKA (reference sequence). The CDR3 is 13 amino acids. The V gene end was trimmed by 4 bases and the J gene end by 5 bases; junction bases not matched to a gene: 7. Here the CDR3 DNA reads TGCAGTGCTAAGACAGGGTGGGGGTATGGCTACACCTTC. It is translated as CSAKTGWGYGYTF.

The chain is built from TRBV15 and TRBJ1-4; a weak D match, TRBD1 (5 bases). There are 16 residues in the CDR3. Germline assignment: CDR1 LNHNV and CDR2 YYDKDF (reference sequence). With 1 base removed from V and 3 bases from J, the gap between germline ends came to 12 bases. CDR3: CATSRVRGWANEKLFF. For the CDR3, the DNA is TGTGCCACCAGCAGAGTGAGGGGCTGGGCTAATGAAAAACTGTTTTTT.

V gene TRBV10-3 combines with J gene TRBJ2-7; no reliable D call. This CDR3 has 14 amino acids. Germline values: CDR1 ENHRY, CDR2 SYGVKD. V lost 5 bases and J 5 bases, leaving 16 bases between the germline ends. Written as DNA, the CDR3 is TGTGCCATCAGTTACATTGCAGTTGGAGACGAGCAGTACTTC. Amino acids: CAISYIAVGDEQYF.

Regarding this clonotype: This clone may be a read error of a much larger clone one base away. The chain links TRBV12-3 or TRBV12-4 to TRBJ2-1; D not resolved. This CDR3 contains 15 residues. Trimming left V 6 bases short and J 3 bases short, with 15 bases between. In nucleotides, the CDR3 is TGTGCCAGCAGCCCCAGAGTAGGGATCTACAATGAGCAGTTCTTC. As protein: CASSPRVGIYNEQFF.

Note on this clonotype: Possible read error: a much larger clone is one base away. The chain employs TRBV12-3 or TRBV12-4 and TRBJ1-1; D unresolved. CDR3 length: 13 amino acids. Trimming removed 3 bases from V and 4 bases from J, with 9 bases in between. The CDR3 is CASSLAQITEAFF. In DNA, the CDR3 is TGTGCCAGCAGTTTGGCCCAGATCACTGAAGCTTTCTTT.

To note about this clonotype: The CDR3 carries no conserved terminal phenylalanine or tryptophan, so it likely arises from a read error. The chain recombines TRBV20-1 with TRBJ2-7; D remains ambiguous. CDR1 and CDR2 from the germline V gene are DFQATT and SNEGSKA (reference sequence). The V end was cut by 1 base, the J end by 3 bases, with 10 bases between. There are 13 residues in the CDR3. The CDR3 sequence is CSARADHDYEQYL. The CDR3, as DNA: TGCAGTGCTAGAGCGGATCACGACTACGAGCAGTACTTA.

This clonotype was counted between two and nine times. The V gene is TRBV11-3, the J gene TRBJ2-3, with TRBD2 matching 11 bases. This CDR3 is 16 amino acids long. The germline gives CDR1 SGHNT, CDR2 YENEEA. With V trimmed by 6 bases and J by 3 bases, 8 bases remained unmatched. The CDR3, as DNA: TGTGCCAGCAGATCCACTAGCGGGGGACTAACAGATACGCAGTATTTT. Its translation: CASRSTSGGLTDTQYF.

This clonotype was seen at least ten times. The gene calls are TRBV7-6 and TRBJ2-2; D tentatively reads TRBD1 or TRBD2 (5 bases each). V shed 5 bases and J shed 0 bases, with 16 bases lying between them. This CDR3 region has 17 residues. The germline gives CDR1 SGHVS, CDR2 FNYEAQ. CDR3 sequence (DNA): TGTGCCAGCAGCGCACCGCAACGGGGCCCGAACACCGGGGAGCTGTTTTTT. Translated: CASSAPQRGPNTGELFF.

Turning to this clonotype: The CDR3 carries no conserved terminal phenylalanine or tryptophan, so it likely arises from a read error. It is unclear where the CDR3 begins or ends on the DNA, so no DNA is shown, and the CDR3 is as TCRdb lists it. CDR3: CATSGPGPSRGAKNIQHL. The rearrangement joins TRBV24-1 to TRBJ2-4; the D segment call TRBD1 is taken from the table without a DNA check. The CDR3 contains 18 residues when both ends are counted. CDR1 is KGHDR, CDR2 SFDVKD, per germline.

The V call is TRBV7-2, the J call TRBJ1-2, with 10 positions matching TRBD1. CDR1 and CDR2 from the germline V gene are SGHTA and FQGNSA. Trimming cost V 5 bases and J 4 bases; bases outside gene matches: 4. The CDR3 is made up of 14 amino acids. The DNA of the CDR3 is TGTGCCAGCAGCCGTGGACAGGGGGGCTATGGCTACACCTTC. Its protein product is CASSRGQGGYGYTF.

The chain uses TRBV10-3 and TRBJ1-1, with D possibly being TRBD1 (5 bases). The CDR3 consists of 14 residues. Trimming shortened V by 7 bases and J by 6 bases, and 18 bases separated the two germline ends. Germline CDR1 is ENHRY and CDR2 is SYGVKD. The CDR3 loop reads CAIKNTQGVSEAFF. As DNA, the CDR3 is TGTGCCATCAAGAATACGCAGGGCGTCTCTGAAGCTTTCTTT.

This clonotype was recorded a few times. The rearrangement joins TRBV20-1 to TRBJ1-6; D might be TRBD1 (5 bases). Trimming stripped 5 bases from V and 5 bases from J, with 13 bases between. The CDR3 length is 14 residues. The germline V gene encodes CDR1 DFQATT and CDR2 SNEGSKA (reference sequence). The DNA for the CDR3 is TGCAGTGCTGGACAACAGCGGGATAATTCACCCCTCCACTTT. This translates into CSAGQQRDNSPLHF.

Only one count was recorded for this clonotype. The chain uses TRBV7-6 and TRBJ2-7; D possibly corresponds to TRBD2 (6 bases). This CDR3 has 15 amino acids. V dropped 0 bases and J dropped 0 bases, with 9 bases sitting between them. The germline gives CDR1 SGHVS, CDR2 FNYEAQ. The CDR3 sequence: CASSLASGLSYEQYF. CDR3 in DNA: TGTGCCAGCAGCTTAGCTAGCGGCCTCTCCTACGAGCAGTACTTC.

This clonotype was picked up one time. The rearrangement joins TRBV24-1 to TRBJ2-1; maybe TRBD2 (6 bases). From germline, CDR1 is KGHDR and CDR2 SFDVKD. The CDR3 has 14 amino acids. The V end was cut by 2 bases, the J end by 4 bases, with 8 bases between. CDR3: CATSDSGVYNEQFF. CDR3 coding DNA: TGTGCCACCAGTGATTCGGGGGTATACAATGAGCAGTTCTTC.

This clonotype showed up just a few times. V is TRBV7-8 and J is TRBJ2-7, with TRBD2 as a possible D gene (6 bases). The germline CDR1 and CDR2 sequences are SGHVS and FQNEAQ. This CDR3 is 13 amino acids long. V was shortened by 5 bases and J by 9 bases, with 17 bases between the two germline ends. The CDR3: CASSPAGTTGQYF. In nucleotides, the CDR3 is TGTGCCAGCAGCCCAGCGGGTACAACAGGGCAGTACTTC.